This TCR beta chain was retrieved from a study of blood T cell repertoires in COVID-19. Per the study methods: Amplification of reference gene primers provided the estimated nucleated cell counts. Only in-frame clones appear in the TCRdb table, and some are missing; sequencing was by immunoSEQ multiplex PCR. V and J calls and clone size are as listed in that table; D and trimming were resolved from the DNA. The repertoire consists of about 410,000 clones, with roughly 91% occurring once and the leading ten covering more than 0.55%. Germline-derived CDR1 and CDR2 are SGHDN and FVKESK. This CDR3 has 14 residues. Trimming left V 3 bases short and J 6 bases short, with 11 bases between. Participant reports of clinical history set cohort assignment.

V gene TRBV14 combines with J gene TRBJ2-2; no definite D call. Source material: PBMCs or T cells enriched from blood (not recorded which). The receptor was isolated from a man younger than 35 who had recovered from COVID-19. The CDR3 nucleotides are TGTGCCAGCAGCCAGGTTTTAAGCTCCGGGGAGCTGTTTTTT. Translation gives CASSQVLSSGELFF.